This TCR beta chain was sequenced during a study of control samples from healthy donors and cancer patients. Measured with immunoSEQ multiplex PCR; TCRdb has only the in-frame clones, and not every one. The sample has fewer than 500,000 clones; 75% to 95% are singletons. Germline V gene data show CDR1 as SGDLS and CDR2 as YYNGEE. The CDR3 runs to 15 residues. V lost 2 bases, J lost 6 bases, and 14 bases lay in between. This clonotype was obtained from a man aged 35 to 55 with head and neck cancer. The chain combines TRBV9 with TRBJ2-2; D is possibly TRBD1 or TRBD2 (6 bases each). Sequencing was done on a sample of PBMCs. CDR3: CASSVEGGLAGELFF. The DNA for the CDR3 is TGTGCCAGCAGCGTCGAGGGGGGCCTGGCCGGGGAGCTGTTTTTT.